The 27 T cell receptor beta chains presented below share a single source sample, sequenced in a study of CD8 T cells in ankylosing spondylitis. Each CDR3 protein gets one entry after TCRdb re-called the 5' RACE reads with MiXCR. The sample yields about 250,000 distinct CDR3 sequences, roughly a third seen once. The specimen was blood, either unsorted or a sorted T cell fraction (not recorded which). The receptor set was obtained from a male donor with ankylosing spondylitis or in good health (not recorded which).

This clonotype has only a few counts. J is TRBJ2-7 and V is TRBV20-1; unclear D gene. The V end was cut by 6 bases, the J end by 0 bases, with 12 bases between. CDR3 size: 13 residues. Germline loops: CDR1 DFQATT, CDR2 SNEGSKA (reference sequence). The CDR3 nucleotides read TGCAGTGCGTTTCACCCGGACTCCTACGAGCAGTACTTC. Amino acids: CSAFHPDSYEQYF.

This clonotype occurred a few times. The chain couples TRBV5-1 to TRBJ2-5; 8 bases fit TRBD1. V lost 3 bases to trimming and J lost 5 bases; unmatched junction nucleotides: 3. Germline lookup yields CDR1 SGHRS and CDR2 YFSETQ. This CDR3 has 13 residues. The CDR3 DNA sequence: TGCGCCAGCAGCTCAGGGGGCGATGAGACCCAGTACTTC. It specifies CASSSGGDETQYF.

V gene TRBV5-6 combines with J gene TRBJ2-7; no firm D call. The CDR3 contains 15 residues. Germline CDR1 and CDR2: SGHDT and YYEEEE. The germline V and J ends were trimmed by 5 bases and 0 bases, with 15 bases remaining between them. CDR3 coding DNA: TGTGCCAGCAGAATTTTAACAGAGAGCTCCTACGAGCAGTACTTC. Its translation is CASRILTESSYEQYF.

This chain connects TRBV15 to TRBJ2-4; a possible D gene is TRBD1 (5 bases). Germline V gene sequence: CDR1 LNHNV, CDR2 YYDKDF (reference sequence). The CDR3 is 15 residues long. With 8 bases removed from V and 3 bases from J, the gap between germline ends came to 17 bases. The CDR3 spells CATSGQGQNKNIQYF. Written as DNA, the CDR3 is TGTGCCACCTCCGGACAAGGACAAAACAAAAACATTCAGTACTTC.

This clonotype appeared a few times. The chain has TRBV5-1 and TRBJ2-7; 12 bases align to TRBD2. The CDR3 consists of 14 residues. V lost 3 bases, J lost 4 bases, and 2 bases stayed unmatched. Germline CDR1 and CDR2: SGHRS and YFSETQ. CDR3 nucleotide sequence: TGCGCCAGCAGCTACGGACTAGCGGGGTACGAGCAGTACTTC. This encodes CASSYGLAGYEQYF.

This clonotype occurred a few times. The J gene is TRBJ2-7, the V gene TRBV7-8; D unclear. The CDR3 spans 14 residues. Trimming took 4 bases from V and 0 from J, leaving 10 bases between them. Germline V gene data show CDR1 as SGHVS and CDR2 as FQNEAQ. The CDR3 protein is CASSSSVSSYEQYF. For the CDR3, the DNA is TGTGCCAGCAGCTCGTCCGTAAGCTCCTACGAGCAGTACTTC. The entire variable domain, with the rest obtained from reference TRBV7-8 and TRBJ2-7, is as follows: GAGVSQSPRYKVAKRGQDVALRCDPISGHVSLFWYQQALGQGPEFLTYFQNEAQLDKSGLPSDRFFAERPEGSVSTLKIQRTQQEDSAVYLCASSSSVSSYEQYFGPGTRLTVT.

This clonotype was seen a few times. This rearrangement joins TRBV12-3 or TRBV12-4 to TRBJ1-5; TRBD1 is a possible D gene (5 bases). The CDR3 spans 15 residues. V was pared by 3 bases and J by 3 bases, with 12 bases between. CDR3 loop: CASSFGTVTNQPQHF. For the CDR3, the DNA is TGTGCCAGCAGTTTCGGGACGGTAACCAATCAGCCCCAGCATTTT.

This clonotype was seen more than once but under ten times. The chain carries TRBV4-1 and TRBJ2-7; D ambiguous. V lost 1 base, J lost 3 bases, and 10 bases lay in between. Looked up from germline, CDR1 is MGHRA and CDR2 is YSYEKL. This CDR3 is built from 14 residues. The CDR3 region has the DNA TGCGCCAGCAGCCAAGTAGAACTACACTACGAGCAGTACTTC. Translated, it gives CASSQVELHYEQYF.

The rearrangement joins TRBV30 to TRBJ2-3; 13 positions match TRBD2. Germline V CDR1 and CDR2: GTSNPN, SVGIG (reference sequence). The CDR3 contains 13 residues. Losses at the gene ends were 3 bases for V and 7 bases for J; bases not matched to a gene: 1. CDR3 protein: CAWRLAGGNTQYF. CDR3 sequence (DNA): TGTGCCTGGAGACTAGCGGGGGGGAATACGCAGTATTTT.

J is TRBJ1-4 and V is TRBV7-2, with 7 bases matching TRBD1. Losses at the gene ends were 5 bases for V and 2 bases for J; bases not matched to a gene: 8. Germline loops: CDR1 SGHTA, CDR2 FQGNSA. The CDR3 has 16 residues. CDR3 sequence reads: CASSPTRRGTNEKLFF. The CDR3, as DNA: TGTGCCAGCAGCCCGACCCGCAGGGGGACTAATGAAAAACTGTTTTTT.

The V and J genes are TRBV10-1 and TRBJ1-1; D uncertain. CDR3 length equals 14 residues. The ends were cut back, 8 bases at V and 1 base at J, with 14 bases in the middle. Looked up from germline, CDR1 is WNHNN and CDR2 is SYGVQD (reference sequence). CDR3 region: CASGTPLRNTEAFF. The DNA for the CDR3 is TGCGCCAGCGGCACCCCACTGAGGAACACTGAAGCTTTCTTT.

In its sample, this clonotype was seen a few times. The V gene is TRBV5-6, the J gene TRBJ2-5; TRBD1 might be the D (7 bases). Per germline, CDR1 SGHDT and CDR2 YYEEEE. Trimming took off 5 bases at V and 3 bases at J, with 14 bases between the two ends. The CDR3 runs 14 residues. The CDR3 nucleotides read TGTGCCAGCAGGCAAACAGGGGAGGAAGAGACCCAGTACTTC. Translated, it gives CASRQTGEEETQYF.

This clonotype was seen more than once but under ten times. This chain links TRBV12-3 or TRBV12-4 with TRBJ1-1; unclear D gene. Trimming removed 4 bases at V and 5 bases at J, with 11 bases between. CDR3 length: 13 amino acids. Here the CDR3 reads CASSYGFVTEAFF. CDR3 DNA sequence: TGTGCCAGCAGTTATGGGTTTGTAACTGAAGCTTTCTTT.

The genes are TRBV5-5 and TRBJ2-5; possible D gene TRBD2, 6 bases. The CDR3 loop spans 15 amino acids. The germline V and J ends were trimmed by 2 bases and 1 base, with 12 bases remaining between them. Germline V gene lookup returns CDR1 SGHKS and CDR2 YYEKEE (reference sequence). The CDR3 here is CASSLLSSAQETQYF. The DNA for the CDR3 is TGTGCCAGCAGCTTACTCTCTAGCGCCCAAGAGACCCAGTACTTC.

On this clonotype: Germline and junction disagree at one end, which may indicate a read error. The gene calls are TRBV12-3 or TRBV12-4 and TRBJ1-1, with 7 bases that match TRBD1. This CDR3 region has 12 residues. For the CDR3, the DNA is TGTGCCAGCAGCTTAGGGACAGAAGAAGCTTTCTTT. It codes for CASSLGTEEAFF.

This chain uses TRBV20-1 with TRBJ2-3; D is ambiguous. V dropped 3 bases and J dropped 8 bases, with 15 bases sitting between them. The germline V gene encodes CDR1 DFQATT and CDR2 SNEGSKA (reference sequence). The CDR3 extends over 13 amino acids. The chain's CDR3 is CSASRGYLGTQYF. CDR3 nucleotide sequence: TGCAGTGCTAGCCGAGGCTACCTAGGTACGCAGTATTTT.

In its sample, this clonotype was seen a few times. This chain uses TRBV20-1 with TRBJ2-5; the D gene is possibly TRBD1 (6 bases). V dropped 0 bases and J dropped 1 base, with 12 bases sitting between them. CDR3 length: 15 residues. Germline V gives CDR1 DFQATT, CDR2 SNEGSKA (reference sequence). CDR3 sequence: CSARDIDRIQETQYF. The CDR3 DNA sequence: TGCAGTGCTAGAGATATTGACAGGATCCAAGAGACCCAGTACTTC.

The CDR3 loop is CSASLWAQADTQYF. The CDR3 DNA is TGCAGTGCTAGTTTGTGGGCCCAGGCAGATACGCAGTATTTT. V usage is TRBV20-1 and J usage is TRBJ2-3, with D unresolved. The CDR3 sequence is 14 residues long. From germline, CDR1 is DFQATT and CDR2 SNEGSKA (reference sequence). V was shortened by 3 bases and J by 4 bases, with 14 bases between the two germline ends.

The rearrangement joins TRBV20-1 to TRBJ1-1; 7 bases agree with TRBD1. The germline V gene encodes CDR1 DFQATT and CDR2 SNEGSKA (reference sequence). V lost 6 bases, J lost 6 bases, and 13 bases stayed unmatched. The CDR3 spans 14 residues. The CDR3, as DNA: TGCAGTGCCCATCGGACAGGCAAAACCTCTGAAGCTTTCTTT. It translates to CSAHRTGKTSEAFF.

The V call is TRBV27, the J call TRBJ2-7, with a weak D call TRBD1 (5 bases). The CDR3 contains 18 residues. Trimming took off 5 bases at V and 1 base at J, with 24 bases between the two ends. Per the germline V gene, CDR1 is MNHEY and CDR2 is SMNVEV (reference sequence). CDR3 in amino acids: CASSPDSISYADSYEQYF. CDR3 nucleotides: TGTGCCAGCAGTCCCGACAGTATTTCCTATGCAGATTCCTACGAGCAGTACTTC.

This clonotype was counted between two and nine times. The chain employs TRBV10-3 and TRBJ2-7; D is possibly TRBD1 (6 bases). V was cut by 8 bases and J by 1 base, with 15 bases left in between. The germline V gene encodes CDR1 ENHRY and CDR2 SYGVKD. This CDR3 comprises 14 residues. In DNA, the CDR3 is TGTGCCATCGCAGTGGGGGACAAATCCTACGAGCAGTACTTC. It yields the protein CAIAVGDKSYEQYF.

This clonotype showed up just once. The chain links TRBV7-2 to TRBJ2-1; 9 nucleotides align to TRBD2. CDR3 length: 16 amino acids. The germline V gene encodes CDR1 SGHTA and CDR2 FQGNSA. V lost 3 bases to trimming and J lost 7 bases; unmatched junction nucleotides: 10. CDR3 protein: CASSFGGGASQNEQFF. The DNA for the CDR3 is TGTGCCAGCAGCTTCGGCGGGGGGGCCTCTCAGAATGAGCAGTTCTTC.

This sequence joins TRBV6-1 and TRBJ2-2; D gene unclear. The V gene lost 8 bases and the J gene lost 7 bases, with 17 bases spanning the gap. The V gene's germline CDR1 is MNHNS and CDR2 SASEGT. The CDR3 runs 14 residues. CDR3 coding DNA: TGTGCCAGCTCTATAGGTGGGCTTGGCGGGGAGCTGTTTTTT. The encoded protein is CASSIGGLGGELFF.

This clonotype was detected ten times or more. This chain connects TRBV6-5 to TRBJ1-6; 8 bases are shared with TRBD1. CDR3 length: 15 amino acids. Germline V lookup: CDR1 MNHEY, CDR2 SVGAGI. The trim removed 3 bases at V and 7 bases at J, leaving 5 bases unmatched. In nucleotides, the CDR3 is TGTGCCAGCAGTTATAACAGGGGGGCAAATTCACCCCTCCACTTT. As protein: CASSYNRGANSPLHF.

The J gene is TRBJ2-1, the V gene TRBV5-1; D unclear. Germline lookup yields CDR1 SGHRS and CDR2 YFSETQ. V was cut by 4 bases and J by 3 bases, with 11 bases left in between. The CDR3 is 14 residues long. CDR3 sequence: CASSRLTGYNEQFF. CDR3 in DNA: TGCGCCAGCAGCCGTCTGACGGGCTACAATGAGCAGTTCTTC.

The rearrangement uses TRBV7-9 and TRBJ2-2; D gene unclear. Between the trimmed V and J ends, which lost 5 bases and 3 bases, there was a span of 16 bases. The V gene's germline CDR1 is SEHNR and CDR2 FQNEAQ (reference sequence). The CDR3 runs to 16 residues. The CDR3, as DNA: TGTGCCAGCAGCCCGACGTTCCGCGAGGACACCGGGGAGCTGTTTTTT. Translating it yields CASSPTFREDTGELFF.

This clonotype was counted between two and nine times. V and J are TRBV12-3 or TRBV12-4 and TRBJ2-7; TRBD1 is a possible D gene (6 bases). This CDR3 has 14 amino acids. The V end was cut by 5 bases, the J end by 1 base, with 12 bases between. Here the CDR3 reads CASSLLDSSYEQYF. The CDR3 DNA sequence: TGTGCCAGCAGTCTCTTGGACAGTTCCTACGAGCAGTACTTC.